This T cell receptor beta chain appears in the sequencing data of a study of cytomegalovirus exposure and HLA in healthy donors. Points from the study as a whole: One cluster of highly shared sequence variants probably arose as a sequencing artifact. Within an earlier analysis, most TCR beta V segments proved productive either about 90% or about 30% of the time.

This CDR3 has 16 amino acids. V shed 0 bases and J shed 5 bases, with 15 bases lying between them. Germline loops: CDR1 SGDLS, CDR2 YYNGEE. The study ran its PCR with 60 Vbeta and 13 Jbeta primers. Profiled with immunoSEQ multiplex PCR; TCRdb holds only in-frame clones, not every one. The sample lists around 76,000 clones, roughly 79% occurring once. On this clone itself: What it recognizes is unknown.

This receptor was obtained from a man aged 35 to 55 in good health and CMV-seronegative. Sequenced sample: PBMCs. The J gene is TRBJ2-1, the V gene TRBV9; D might be TRBD1 (6 bases). The CDR3: CASSVARTANNNEQFF. The CDR3, as DNA: TGTGCCAGCAGCGTAGCTCGGACAGCTAATAACAATGAGCAGTTCTTC.